Listed below are T cell receptor beta chains from one sample, sequenced in a study of CD8 T cell repertoires and HIV-1 epitope variants. Assay: immunoSEQ multiplex PCR; the TCRdb copy retains only in-frame clones and omits some. In the table there are some 100,000 clones, roughly 77% of which are singletons. Sequences were obtained from uncultured baseline CD8+ T cells from peripheral blood mononuclear cells (PBMCs). The receptors were sampled from a male donor with HIV. Both conserved end residues are part of each CDR3. A D gene is named only where the DNA matches it firmly. Only part of the rows carry a size: once, few, many, or a class if the clone is expanded.

clone_size d_call j_call v_call cdr3_aa cdr3_nt
- - TRBJ2-4 TRBV5-4 CASSIQGAKNIQYF TGTGCCAGCAGCATACAGGGAGCCAAAAACATTCAGTACTTC
- - TRBJ2-3 TRBV9 CASSVGGDTQYF TGTGCCAGCAGCGTAGGGGGAGATACGCAGTATTTT
- TRBD2 TRBJ2-3 TRBV13 CASSVGTSGSAQYF TGTGCCAGCAGCGTCGGGACTAGCGGGAGTGCGCAGTATTTT
- - TRBJ2-3 TRBV13 CASSLGSSTDTQYF TGTGCCAGCAGCTTAGGATCTAGCACAGATACGCAGTATTTT
- TRBD2 TRBJ2-7 TRBV28 CASSSLWLAGDLYEQYF TGTGCCAGCAGTTCCTTATGGCTAGCGGGAGATTTGTACGAGCAGTACTTC
- - TRBJ2-3 TRBV19 CASSTGDTQYF TGTGCCAGTAGTACGGGCGATACGCAGTATTTT
- - TRBJ2-2 TRBV6-1 CASSLQGWNTGELFF TGTGCCAGCAGTCTACAGGGTTGGAACACCGGGGAGCTGTTTTTT
- TRBD1 TRBJ2-1 TRBV5-1 CASRYTPGQGSNEQFF TGCGCCAGCAGGTATACCCCGGGACAGGGAAGCAATGAGCAGTTCTTC
- TRBD2 TRBJ2-1 TRBV7-3 CASSPTRTSGGAQFF TGTGCCAGCAGCCCGACCCGGACTAGCGGGGGGGCCCAGTTCTTC
few - TRBJ1-1 TRBV19 CASSVVLADTEAFF TGTGCCAGTAGTGTGGTCCTTGCCGACACTGAAGCTTTCTTT
once - TRBJ2-3 TRBV6-1 CASSERGREHTQYF TGTGCCAGCAGTGAACGGGGCAGGGAACATACGCAGTATTTT
- - TRBJ1-2 TRBV19 CASRKLGGSYDGYTF TGTGCCAGTAGAAAACTCGGGGGATCGTACGATGGCTACACCTTC
- TRBD2 TRBJ2-3 TRBV5-1 CASSLVSGGGTDTQYF TGCGCCAGCAGCTTGGTCAGCGGGGGGGGCACAGATACGCAGTATTTT
- - TRBJ1-5 TRBV4-1 CASSQGKGMFQPQHF TGCGCCAGCAGCCAAGGTAAAGGGATGTTCCAGCCCCAGCATTTT
- - TRBJ1-2 TRBV7-6 CASSWTDTANYGYTF TGTGCCAGCAGCTGGACGGACACAGCGAACTATGGCTACACCTTC
- - TRBJ2-1 TRBV11-1 CASSLARLARNEQFF TGTGCCAGCAGCTTAGCTAGGCTAGCGAGGAATGAGCAGTTCTTC
- - TRBJ2-3 TRBV7-9 CASSSTGEDPDTQYF TGTGCCAGCAGCTCTACAGGGGAGGACCCAGATACGCAGTATTTT
- - TRBJ2-5 TRBV19 CASSINGQPGETQYF TGTGCCAGTAGTATTAATGGACAGCCTGGGGAGACCCAGTACTTC
- - TRBJ2-5 TRBV7-6 CASSSPVDGVVSQYF TGTGCCAGCAGCTCTCCTGTGGACGGGGTGGTGTCCCAGTACTTC
- TRBD1 TRBJ2-5 TRBV28 CASSPSYGQVVETQYF TGTGCCAGCAGCCCTTCCTACGGACAGGTAGTGGAGACCCAGTACTTC
- - TRBJ1-4 TRBV5-4 CASSLGGTPEKLFF TGTGCCAGCAGCTTGGGGGGGACACCCGAAAAACTGTTTTTT
- - TRBJ2-3 TRBV5-5 CASSLVGRGTDTQYF TGTGCCAGCAGCTTGGTAGGGAGGGGGACAGATACGCAGTATTTT
- - TRBJ1-6 TRBV14 CASSQERVSPLHF TGTGCCAGCAGCCAGGAGAGGGTCTCACCCCTCCACTTT